These T cell receptor beta chains were read from a single sample in a study of human T cells and chemical hapten exposure. TCRdb fed the RACE reads into MiXCR, producing one record per CDR3 protein. The sample includes about 270,000 distinct CDR3 sequences, just under 8% of them seen just once. Sequenced here: whole blood, sampled in connection with sensitization to the hapten diphenylcyclopropenone (DPC). Source of these receptors: a man younger than 35 with alopecia areata. Some clones in this sample may be carry-over from other donors' samples. Both conserved end residues are part of each CDR3. D genes are given only for firm matches. Not every row has a clone size; where given, it reads once, few, many or a size class.

clone size	D gene	J gene	V gene	CDR3 DNA	CDR3 protein
.	TRBD1	TRBJ2-7	TRBV10-3	TGTGCCATCAGACCGACAGGGACCATCTACGAGCAGTACTTC	CAIRPTGTIYEQYF
.	.	TRBJ1-5	TRBV5-1	TGCGCCAGCAGCAGAGGGACATTTAGCAATCAGCCCCAGCATTTT	CASSRGTFSNQPQHF
.	.	TRBJ1-2	TRBV6-2/TRBV6-3	TGTGCCAGCAGTTACTCGACGGCCAGTGCGAACTATGGCTACACCTTC	CASSYSTASANYGYTF
.	.	TRBJ2-2	TRBV18	TGTGCCAGCTCACCACAGGGACGAGATACCGGGGAGCTGTTTTTT	CASSPQGRDTGELFF
many	TRBD2	TRBJ2-3	TRBV6-4	TGTGCCAGCAGCCCGAGCGGGGGGTCCGCAGATACGCAGTATTTT	CASSPSGGSADTQYF
few	TRBD1	TRBJ1-6	TRBV7-9	TGTGCCAGCAGCTTGGGCAACCGGGACAGAAACTTATCACCCCTCCACTTT	CASSLGNRDRNLSPLHF
few	.	TRBJ1-5	TRBV12-3/TRBV12-4	TGTGCCAGCAGCCCCGGACGGGGCGGCAATCAGCCCCAGCATTTT	CASSPGRGGNQPQHF
few	TRBD1	TRBJ2-1	TRBV20-1	TGCAGTGCTAAAGGACAGGGGCGGAACAATGAGCAGTTCTTC	CSAKGQGRNNEQFF
few	.	TRBJ1-2	TRBV10-3	TGTGCCATCAGTGAGTCTGTTATTTCGGAAGGCTACACCTTC	CAISESVISEGYTF
few	.	TRBJ2-7	TRBV4-1	TGCGCCAGCAGGTCCGGGACCACCTACGAGCAGTACTTC	CASRSGTTYEQYF
few	.	TRBJ1-1	TRBV6-2/TRBV6-3	TGTGCCAGCACAGATCCGAACACTGAAGCTTTCTTT	CASTDPNTEAFF
few	.	TRBJ2-3	TRBV9	TGTGCCAGCAGCGTAGGGTGGCGGGGCCGCACAGATACGCAGTATTTT	CASSVGWRGRTDTQYF
many	.	TRBJ2-2	TRBV15	TGTGCCACCAGCAGAGATAGGGAATTGGGCACCGGGGAGCTGTTTTTT	CATSRDRELGTGELFF
many	.	TRBJ1-3	TRBV4-2	TGTGCCAGCAGCCAAGATCCAGCCGGAAACACCATATATTTT	CASSQDPAGNTIYF
.	.	TRBJ2-5	TRBV5-5	TGTGCCAGCAGCTTGGAGCCAGGACCCGAGACCCAGTACTTC	CASSLEPGPETQYF
few	.	TRBJ2-5	TRBV11-2	TGTGCCAGCAGCTTTCGCCAGGGAGGAGGGACCCAGTACTTC	CASSFRQGGGTQYF
many	.	TRBJ1-4	TRBV27	TGTGCCAGCAGTTTGAGCCCCTTAGGGGAAAAACTGTTTTTT	CASSLSPLGEKLFF
few	.	TRBJ1-2	TRBV20-1	TGCAGTGCTAGTTTGACAGAGAATGGCTACACCTTC	CSASLTENGYTF
many	.	TRBJ1-1	TRBV7-3	TGTGCCAGCAGCTCAAACCTTGACACTGAAGCTTTCTTT	CASSSNLDTEAFF
.	.	TRBJ2-2	TRBV7-9	TGTGCCAGCAGAACGAACACCGGGGAGCTGTTTTTT	CASRTNTGELFF
.	.	TRBJ2-4	TRBV29-1	TGCAGCGTTCGCCTACTCCGGGACCTCCGAGTGGATTTCTCCAAAAACATTCAGTACTTC	CSVRLLRDLRVDFSKNIQYF
.	TRBD2	TRBJ2-3	TRBV29-1	TGCAGCGTTGAATACGGGGAGGGTGGGGATACGCAGTATTTT	CSVEYGEGGDTQYF
few	.	TRBJ1-6	TRBV20-1	TGCAGTGCTTTAGACAGTGGGAGAAGCTCCTATAATTCACCCCTCCACTTT	CSALDSGRSSYNSPLHF
.	.	TRBJ1-6	TRBV6-1	TGTGCCAGCAGTGAAGGGGACTTCACAGCTTCACCCCTCCACTTT	CASSEGDFTASPLHF
few	TRBD1	TRBJ2-5	TRBV10-2	TGCGCCAGCGTCATGACAGGGGCCCAAGAGACCCAGTACTTC	CASVMTGAQETQYF
few	.	TRBJ1-2	TRBV24-1	TGTGCCACCAGTGATGGGATCGCTTCCTATGGCTACACCTTC	CATSDGIASYGYTF